This paragraph reports one T cell receptor beta chain. Its specificity is not known. Germline assignment: CDR1 SGDLS and CDR2 YYNGEE. J lost 2 bases, V lost 4 bases, and 7 bases had no gene match. There are 15 residues in the CDR3. The data belong to a study of cytomegalovirus exposure and HLA in healthy donors. The table came from immunoSEQ multiplex PCR; TCRdb's copy has only in-frame clones and leaves some out. The profile covers approximately 160,000 clones, with 89% appearing a single time and 4% to 4.5% taken by the ten largest. Study results and caveats: There were some public TCRs occurring in many donors, but most TCR sequences were rare. The study flagged some 180 TCR beta chains as cytomegalovirus-associated. A classifier reportedly called cytomegalovirus status with high sensitivity and specificity. In the approximately 130 validation repertoires, more than 85% of cluster scores exceeded 0, per a later analysis.

Sequencing used PBMCs. The receptor was isolated from a man aged 18 to 30 in good health and CMV-seropositive. The chain joins TRBV9 to TRBJ2-7; 9 nucleotides match TRBD2. As DNA, the CDR3 is TGTGCCAGCAGCCCCCGACTAGCGGACACCTACGAGCAGTACTTC. Translation: CASSPRLADTYEQYF.